The rows below give T cell receptor beta chains drawn from one sample of a study of long-term antiretroviral therapy in people with HIV. The method was immunoSEQ multiplex PCR; TCRdb's version includes in-frame clones alone and lacks a portion of them. The sample has about 12,000 clones; 83% are singletons. The material was unsorted PBMCs, obtained 3.4 years after starting antiretroviral therapy. Receptors originate from a middle-aged man with HIV. Each CDR3 is given with its conserved first and last residue. The order of the fields is clone size, J gene, V gene, D gene, CDR3 DNA, CDR3 protein. D genes are given only for firm matches. The size entry is marked missing in some rows and otherwise reads once, few, many or a size class.

.	TRBJ1-2	TRBV11-1	.	TGTGCCAGCAGCCCGGACCGGGGAGGTATGGGCTACACCTTC	CASSPDRGGMGYTF
.	TRBJ2-1	TRBV27	.	TGTGCCAGCAGTCCGGGGCCGGGGACCTACAATGAGCAGTTCTTC	CASSPGPGTYNEQFF
once	TRBJ2-7	TRBV6-5	TRBD2	TGTGCCACCCGGGGGGCCTACGAGCAGTACTTC	CATRGAYEQYF
.	TRBJ2-7	TRBV7-2	.	TGTGCCAGCAGCTTAAATTTGGGATCTGCCTACGAGCAGTACTTC	CASSLNLGSAYEQYF
.	TRBJ1-1	TRBV6-5	TRBD1	TGTGCCAGCAGACAAGACAGGGGGAACACTGAAGCTTTCTTT	CASRQDRGNTEAFF
.	TRBJ1-3	TRBV30	.	TGTGCCTGGAGTCTCGCCTTCTCTGGAAACACCATATATTTT	CAWSLAFSGNTIYF
.	TRBJ2-7	TRBV5-1	TRBD2	TGCGCCAGCAGCCTCCGGGAGGGGAGGGAGCAGTACTTC	CASSLREGREQYF
.	TRBJ2-1	TRBV7-2	.	TGTGCCAGCAGCCCAAGTGCGAGTGAAGGGTACAATGAGCAGTTCTTC	CASSPSASEGYNEQFF
.	TRBJ2-1	TRBV5-6	.	TGTGCCAGCAGCTTGAGTCCTTCGGATGAGCAGTTCTTC	CASSLSPSDEQFF
.	TRBJ2-1	TRBV7-9	.	TGTGCCAGCAGCCTAGCCACCCCCGGGACAATCTACAATGAGCAGTTCTTC	CASSLATPGTIYNEQFF
few	TRBJ2-4	TRBV4-1	.	TGCGCCAGCAGCCAAGAACGGGAGTCAAACATTCAGTACTTC	CASSQERESNIQYF
.	TRBJ2-2	TRBV6-1	TRBD2	TGTGCCAGCAGTGACCTAGCGGGCAGCACCGGGGAGCTGTTTTTT	CASSDLAGSTGELFF
.	TRBJ2-1	TRBV4-3	TRBD2	TGCGCCAGCAGCCAAGATAGGGTCGGGACTAGCGATGAGCAGTTCTTC	CASSQDRVGTSDEQFF
.	TRBJ2-2	TRBV30	TRBD1	TGTGCCTGGAGTTTGATGACAGGGGTGACCGGGGAGCTGTTTTTT	CAWSLMTGVTGELFF
.	TRBJ1-1	TRBV4-3	TRBD1	TGCGCCAGCAGCCAACCTGCCCGACAGGGGATGAACACTGAAGCTTTCTTT	CASSQPARQGMNTEAFF
.	TRBJ2-3	TRBV7-2	TRBD2	TGTGCCAGCAGCCCCGGAGCGGGAAGGACCACAGATACGCAGTATTTT	CASSPGAGRTTDTQYF
.	TRBJ1-5	TRBV5-5	.	TGTGCCAGCAGCTTGCTGGGCCTTAGCAATCAGCCCCAGCATTTT	CASSLLGLSNQPQHF